Detailed here is one T cell receptor beta chain. Measured with immunoSEQ multiplex PCR; TCRdb has only the in-frame clones, and not every one. The repertoire holds 55,000 to 65,000 clones, more than 95% seen once, with around 0.19% in the top ten. The length of the CDR3 is 17 residues. Deletions cut 8 bases from V and 2 bases from J, with 19 bases between. Germline V gene sequence: CDR1 MNHEY, CDR2 SMNVEV (reference sequence). The data belong to a study of technical replicates of blood from a few donors. The chain has TRBV27 and TRBJ1-6, with a weak D call TRBD1 (6 bases). The specimen was T cells isolated from PBMCs. The clonotype was recovered from a human donor in good health. CDR3 sequence reads: CASGEPGGGPYNSPLHF. DNA for the CDR3: TGTGCCAGCGGGGAACCTGGGGGCGGTCCCTATAATTCACCCCTCCACTTT.